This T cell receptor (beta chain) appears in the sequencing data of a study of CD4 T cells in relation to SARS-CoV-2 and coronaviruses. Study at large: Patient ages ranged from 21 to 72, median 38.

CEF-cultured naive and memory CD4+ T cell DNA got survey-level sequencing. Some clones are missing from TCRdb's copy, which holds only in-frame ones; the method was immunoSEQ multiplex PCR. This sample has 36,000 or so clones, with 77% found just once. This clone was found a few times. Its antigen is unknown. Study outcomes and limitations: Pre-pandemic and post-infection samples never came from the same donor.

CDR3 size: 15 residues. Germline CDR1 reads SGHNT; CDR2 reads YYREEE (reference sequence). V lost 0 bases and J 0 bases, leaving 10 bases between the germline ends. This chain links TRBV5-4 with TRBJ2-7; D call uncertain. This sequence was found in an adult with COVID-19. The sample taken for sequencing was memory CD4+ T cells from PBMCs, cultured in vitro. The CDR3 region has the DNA TGTGCCAGCAGCTTGGAATCTAGTTTCTCCTACGAGCAGTACTTC. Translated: CASSLESSFSYEQYF. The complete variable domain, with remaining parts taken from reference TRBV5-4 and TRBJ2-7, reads ETGVTQSPTHLIKTRGQQVTLRCSSQSGHNTVSWYQQALGQGPQFIFQYYREEENGRGNFPPRFSGLQFPNYSSELNVNALELDDSALYLCASSLESSFSYEQYFGPGTRLTVT.